What follows is one TCR beta chain and its context. No antigen is known for it. The record originates from a study of breast tumors, draining lymph nodes, adjacent tissues. Overall study results and limits: Data fit most tumor T cells coming from lymph node, expanding in tumor. Tumor and nontumor repertoires were significantly more similar in luminal-like than in basal-like breast cancer. Data only fit, rather than demonstrated, lymph node origin of most tumor T cells.

Breast cancer patients provided tissue from their axillary draining lymph nodes. Trimming stripped 10 bases from V and 0 bases from J, with 20 bases between. Per the germline V gene, CDR1 is SGHNT and CDR2 is YYREEE (reference sequence). This CDR3 comprises 17 residues. Via MiXCR, TCRdb re-called the multiplex PCR reads, giving one row per CDR3 protein. The data contain 250,000 or so distinct CDR3 sequences, around 30% of them seen just once; the ten biggest clones take up more than 0.95%. Sequencing input: axillary lymph node tissue. This clonotype originated in a female donor with breast cancer. Some clones in this sample may be carry-over from other donors' samples. The chain employs TRBV5-4 and TRBJ2-6; tentatively, D is TRBD2 (6 bases). CDR3 bases: TGTGCCTACCGCGCCATGGGGGGTTCCTCTGGGGCCAACGTCCTGACTTTC. This codes for CAYRAMGGSSGANVLTF.